This T cell receptor (beta chain) was captured in a study of T cell changes during pregnancy in multiple sclerosis. Data came from immunoSEQ multiplex PCR; TCRdb stores just in-frame clones and leaves some out. The table lists 50,000 to 65,000 clones, about 96% of them singletons, with 2.5% in the top ten. The receptor was isolated from a female donor with multiple sclerosis, enrolled in a pregnancy study. The input for sequencing was CD8+ T cells from peripheral blood mononuclear cells, taken after pregnancy.

The CDR3 loop reads CASAYDTQYF. CDR3 nucleotide sequence: TGTGCCAGCGCCTACGATACGCAGTATTTT. The chain carries TRBV25-1 and TRBJ2-3; D is unclear. V lost 8 bases to trimming and J lost 6 bases, with 6 bases between them. The CDR3 runs 10 residues. Germline assignment: CDR1 MGHDK and CDR2 SYGVNS. Full variable domain (outside the CDR3, taken from reference TRBV25-1 and TRBJ2-3): EADIYQTPRYLVIGTGKKITLECSQTMGHDKMYWYQQDPGMELHLIHYSYGVNSTEKGDLSSESTVSRIRTEHFPLTLESARPSHTSQYLCASAYDTQYFGPGTRLTVL.